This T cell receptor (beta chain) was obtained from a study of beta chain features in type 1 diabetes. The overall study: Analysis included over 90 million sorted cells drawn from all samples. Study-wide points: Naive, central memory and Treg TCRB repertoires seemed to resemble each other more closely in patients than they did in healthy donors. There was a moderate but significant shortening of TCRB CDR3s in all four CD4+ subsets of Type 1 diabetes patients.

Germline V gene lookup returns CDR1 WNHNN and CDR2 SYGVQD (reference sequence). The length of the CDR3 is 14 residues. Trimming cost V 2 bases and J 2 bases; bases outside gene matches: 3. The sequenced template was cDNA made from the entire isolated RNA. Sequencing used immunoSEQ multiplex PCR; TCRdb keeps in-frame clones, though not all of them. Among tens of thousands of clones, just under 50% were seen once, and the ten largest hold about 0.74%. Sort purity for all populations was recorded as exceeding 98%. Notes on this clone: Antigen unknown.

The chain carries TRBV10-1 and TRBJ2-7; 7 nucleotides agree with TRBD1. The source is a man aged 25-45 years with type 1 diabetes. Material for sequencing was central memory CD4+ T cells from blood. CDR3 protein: CASSEGQATYEQYF. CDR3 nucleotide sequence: TGCGCCAGCAGTGAGGGACAGGCGACCTACGAGCAGTACTTC.